Listed below are T cell receptor beta chains from one sample, sequenced in a study of blood T cells in healthy people across ages. One entry per CDR3 protein, called by TCRdb with MiXCR from the 5' RACE reads. This sample yields fewer than 800,000 distinct CDR3 sequences, of which about 52% are seen a single time; under 35% belongs to the top ten. Sequencing input: blood. The receptors were sampled from a woman in her fifties or sixties in good health. CDR3s leave out the opening cysteine and the closing phenylalanine or tryptophan.

>TRBV24-1|TRBJ2-5
ATSDPRWGAETQY
>TRBV6-2/TRBV6-3|TRBJ2-1
ASSYSDTSSYNEQF
>TRBV18|TRBJ2-3
ASSGGERTDTQY
>TRBV5-8|TRBJ2-1
ASSLRHYVGSEQF
>TRBV3-1|NA
ASSQGTGLSEQY
>TRBV7-2|TRBJ2-6
ASSPPGTASGANVLT
>TRBV29-1|TRBJ1-1
SVLPRDGSEAF
>TRBV2|TRBJ2-7
ACSASQLISYEQY
>TRBV10-3|TRBJ2-3
AIREGQDTQY
>TRBV7-8|TRBJ1-1
ASSLEGRLGTEAF
>TRBV28|TRBJ2-3
ASSTSKDTQY
>TRBV7-9|TRBJ2-6
ASSSGQGYSGANVLT
>TRBV12-5|TRBJ2-1
ASGLDSYNEQF
>TRBV28|TRBJ2-6
ASSLWPDSSGANVLT
>TRBV7-2|TRBJ2-1
ASSRKAGLAAYNEQF
>TRBV28|TRBJ2-1
ASRTSFNEQF
>TRBV20-1|TRBJ2-1
SALAANNEQF
>TRBV6-1|TRBJ2-5
AVSQQY
>TRBV4-3|TRBJ2-7
ASSQGRGVYEQY
>TRBV4-2|TRBJ2-1
ASSQGGQRNPSWGLARNEQF
>TRBV5-1|TRBJ1-2
ASSVTQGSHGYT
>TRBV20-1|TRBJ2-1
SARDAGRSRGDEQF
>TRBV29-1|TRBJ1-2
SVLFVGRGQGGYGYT
>TRBV29-1|NA
SVVQGGSEQY
>TRBV27|TRBJ2-3
ASSLDPGGTDTQY
>TRBV25-1|TRBJ2-2
ASSGHRGDTGELF
>TRBV28|TRBJ2-3
ASSGWGLQHAPTDTQY
>TRBV20-1|TRBJ1-2
SAPLSGMSGGYT
>TRBV2|TRBJ1-2
ASSEQGRVDYGYT
>TRBV7-9|TRBJ2-1
ASSIGQGARQF
>TRBV2|TRBJ2-2
ASRREGTGELF
>TRBV15|TRBJ2-1
ATSRSTLKRLAGDNEQF
>TRBV30|TRBJ1-3
AWDGGNTVY
>TRBV7-2|TRBJ2-5
ASSILRETQY